This passage covers 21 T cell receptor beta chains from one sample sequenced in a study of human T cells and chemical hapten exposure. Time point denoted: patch test 2, 6 weeks after DPC sensitization. The treatment here: therapeutic diphenylcyclopropenone sensitization with weekly scalp DPC. MiXCR, applied by TCRdb to the RACE reads, yields one record per CDR3 protein. The table lists about 80,000 distinct CDR3 sequences, 11% of them singletons. Sequences were derived from whole blood, sampled in connection with sensitization to the hapten diphenylcyclopropenone (DPC). These receptors came from a man in his late teens or twenties with alopecia areata. Some clones in this sample may be carry-over from other donors' samples.

This clonotype turned up a few times. V gene TRBV9 combines with J gene TRBJ2-5; TRBD2 is a possible D gene (6 bases). Germline-derived CDR1 and CDR2 are SGDLS and YYNGEE. CDR3 length: 15 residues. Trimming pared 4 bases from V and 1 base from J, leaving 14 bases between. The CDR3 loop reads CASSPGTGRQETQYF. CDR3 in DNA: TGTGCCAGCAGCCCGGGGACTGGTCGCCAAGAGACCCAGTACTTC.

This sequence joins TRBV18 and TRBJ1-1; D gene ambiguous. The V gene's germline CDR1 is KGHSH and CDR2 LQKENI. V lost 2 bases to trimming and J lost 1 base, with 11 bases between them. CDR3 length equals 15 residues. In DNA, the CDR3 is TGTGCCAGCTCACCAAGGACCCAAGAGAACACTGAAGCTTTCTTT. Residues: CASSPRTQENTEAFF.

The table lists this clonotype with many counts. This rearrangement joins TRBV20-1 to TRBJ2-3, with 9 bases identical to TRBD1. Germline loops: CDR1 DFQATT, CDR2 SNEGSKA (reference sequence). CDR3 length: 15 amino acids. CDR3 protein: CSEGGQGLGPDTQYF. In DNA, the CDR3 is TGCAGCGAAGGGGGACAGGGATTGGGTCCAGATACGCAGTATTTT.

In this sample, this clonotype turned up a few times. The genes are TRBV7-2 and TRBJ1-1; the D is unclear. Germline V gene data show CDR1 as SGHTA and CDR2 as FQGNSA. The V end was cut by 2 bases, the J end by 6 bases, with 22 bases between. This CDR3 is built from 17 residues. The CDR3 DNA reads TGTGCCAGCAGCTTAACCCCCCCGGGCGGTGGCTTGGCTGAAGCTTTCTTT. Translating gives CASSLTPPGGGLAEAFF.

The table lists this clonotype with many counts. The rearrangement links TRBV6-2 or TRBV6-3 to TRBJ1-5, with no clear D. The CDR3 totals 12 residues. Trimming left V 6 bases short and J 16 bases short, with 19 bases between. CDR1 and CDR2 from the germline V gene are MNHEY and SVGEGT. CDR3 coding DNA: TGTGCCAGCAGCCCATTCCAGCCATTACGACATTTT. As protein: CASSPFQPLRHF.

The chain uses TRBV2 and TRBJ2-2, with D perhaps TRBD1 or TRBD2 (5 bases each). The CDR3 sequence is 16 residues long. Trimming removed 4 bases at V and 5 bases at J, with 17 bases between. Germline values: CDR1 SNHLY, CDR2 FYNNEI. DNA for the CDR3: TGTGCCAGCAGTGGGGGCACCGGGATGATTACCGGGGAGCTGTTTTTT. Protein sequence: CASSGGTGMITGELFF.

In its sample, this clonotype was seen many times. V usage is TRBV20-1 and J usage is TRBJ2-7; D may match TRBD1 or TRBD2 (5 bases each). V lost 6 bases and J 5 bases, leaving 23 bases between the germline ends. The germline gives CDR1 DFQATT, CDR2 SNEGSKA (reference sequence). The CDR3 extends over 15 amino acids. CDR3 coding DNA: TGCAGTGCCCGCCCCATGGGACCGAGTCCCAACGAGCAGTACTTC. Its protein product is CSARPMGPSPNEQYF.

This clonotype has a count of ten or more. The CDR3 loop reads CASSLTGRVIEMNTEAFF. The CDR3 DNA reads as TGCGCCAGCAGCTTGACGGGCAGGGTTATAGAAATGAACACTGAAGCTTTCTTT. This rearrangement joins TRBV5-1 to TRBJ1-1; D might be TRBD1 (5 bases). This CDR3 has 18 amino acids. Trimming took 1 base from V and 0 from J, leaving 19 bases between them. Germline lookup yields CDR1 SGHRS and CDR2 YFSETQ.

This clonotype was seen repeatedly, ten times or more. The chain is built from TRBV28 and TRBJ1-2, with unresolved D. Germline values: CDR1 MDHEN, CDR2 SYDVKM. V lost 1 base and J lost 8, with 5 bases in between. The CDR3 is 11 amino acids. The CDR3 is CASSLLQGYTF. The CDR3 DNA follows: TGTGCCAGCAGTTTATTGCAAGGCTACACCTTC.

In this sample, this clonotype turned up many times. The gene calls are TRBV24-1 and TRBJ2-5, with D perhaps matching TRBD1 (6 bases). Trimming removed 3 bases at V and 3 bases at J, with 13 bases between. There are 15 residues in the CDR3. Germline V CDR1 and CDR2: KGHDR, SFDVKD. The CDR3 protein is CATSDPGEPKETQYF. As DNA, the CDR3 is TGTGCCACCAGTGATCCAGGGGAACCTAAAGAGACCCAGTACTTC.

This chain uses TRBV29-1 with TRBJ1-2; 7 bases agree with TRBD1. Germline-derived CDR1 and CDR2 are SQVTM and ANQGSEA. The ends lost 5 bases at V and 2 bases at J; junction bases unmatched: 8. The CDR3 spans 14 residues. CDR3 bases: TGCAGCGTTTCCACCGGGGACAGAAACTATGGCTACACCTTC. Amino acids: CSVSTGDRNYGYTF.

To note about this clonotype: A clone one base away is much larger, so this may be a read error. The rearrangement joins TRBV4-1 to TRBJ1-5; D is unclear. The CDR3 consists of 15 residues. Germline V gives CDR1 MGHRA, CDR2 YSYEKL. The V end was cut by 3 bases, the J end by 2 bases, with 11 bases between. CDR3 in DNA: TGCGCCAGCAGCCACCGAATCGATGGCAATCAGCCCCAGCATTTT. Translated, it gives CASSHRIDGNQPQHF.

The J gene is TRBJ1-2, the V gene TRBV6-2 or TRBV6-3; D is unclear. The V end was cut by 2 bases, the J end by 5 bases, with 15 bases between. The germline gives CDR1 MNHEY, CDR2 SVGEGT. The CDR3 totals 15 residues. The CDR3 coding sequence is TGTGCCAGCAGTTACGTGTCCGGTGATGATTATGGCTACACCTTC. It is translated as CASSYVSGDDYGYTF.

The gene calls are TRBV18 and TRBJ2-6; maybe TRBD1 (6 bases). The V end was cut by 2 bases, the J end by 0 bases, with 11 bases between. This CDR3 has 17 amino acids. Per the germline V gene, CDR1 is KGHSH and CDR2 is LQKENI. In DNA, the CDR3 is TGTGCCAGCTCACCAACAGGGTTAAGCTCTGGGGCCAACGTCCTGACTTTC. Protein sequence: CASSPTGLSSGANVLTF.

This clonotype occurred a few times. V is TRBV12-3 or TRBV12-4 and J is TRBJ1-2; the match to TRBD1 covers 7 bases. Losses at the gene ends were 6 bases for V and 5 bases for J; bases not matched to a gene: 9. This CDR3 is 14 amino acids long. The CDR3: CASSRGQNAYGYTF. In nucleotides, the CDR3 is TGTGCCAGCAGCCGGGGACAGAACGCTTATGGCTACACCTTC.

This clonotype occurred a few times. CDR3 residues: CASNNRNNEQFF. The CDR3 bases are TGTGCCAGTAACAACAGGAACAATGAGCAGTTCTTC. The chain recombines TRBV19 with TRBJ2-1; maybe TRBD1 (5 bases). Germline V gene data show CDR1 as LNHDA and CDR2 as SQIVND (reference sequence). The CDR3 has 12 residues. V was pared by 7 bases and J by 5 bases, with 9 bases between.

By share, this clonotype ranks as medium-sized (0.01 to 0.1%). The gene calls are TRBV29-1 and TRBJ2-1; possible D gene TRBD1, 6 bases. V was shortened by 5 bases and J by 0 bases, with 11 bases between the two germline ends. Germline V gives CDR1 SQVTM, CDR2 ANQGSEA. The CDR3 spans 14 residues. For the CDR3, the DNA is TGCAGCGTTCGGACAGCCTTCTCCTACAATGAGCAGTTCTTC. Amino acids: CSVRTAFSYNEQFF.

The sample holds a few counts of this clonotype. The V and J genes are TRBV3-1 and TRBJ2-7, with a possible D match to TRBD2 (5 bases). The CDR3 totals 15 residues. CDR1 is LGHDT, CDR2 YNNKEL, per germline (reference sequence). V shed 0 bases and J shed 4 bases, with 13 bases lying between them. The CDR3 DNA sequence: TGTGCCAGCAGCCAAGATAGGAGCGGACCATACGAGCAGTACTTC. Translating it yields CASSQDRSGPYEQYF.

This clonotype has a count of ten or more. The chain uses TRBV6-6 and TRBJ1-1; the D gene is possibly TRBD1 (6 bases). The CDR3 extends over 12 amino acids. V was shortened by 7 bases and J by 10 bases, with 16 bases between the two germline ends. From germline, CDR1 is MNHNY and CDR2 SVGAGI (reference sequence). The DNA for the CDR3 is TGTGCCAGCACGATACAGGGAGGAGTAGCTTTCTTT. As protein: CASTIQGGVAFF.

The chain links TRBV4-3 to TRBJ1-3; a possible D gene is TRBD1 (6 bases). The CDR3 length is 16 residues. Germline V gene sequence: CDR1 LGHNA, CDR2 YSLEER. V lost 1 base, J lost 4 bases, and 14 bases lay in between. In DNA, the CDR3 is TGCGCCAGCAGCCAAGGGAAAGCGGGGGCCGGAAACACCATATATTTT. Its translation: CASSQGKAGAGNTIYF.

The chain uses TRBV7-9 and TRBJ1-1; D might be TRBD1 (6 bases). V lost 5 bases and J 8 bases, leaving 18 bases between the germline ends. The germline V gene encodes CDR1 SEHNR and CDR2 FQNEAQ (reference sequence). The length of the CDR3 is 14 residues. The CDR3 sequence: CASSKPGGGAEAFF. Here the CDR3 DNA reads TGTGCCAGCAGCAAACCTGGGGGCGGGGCCGAAGCTTTCTTT.